Described below is a single TCR beta chain sequence and its context. The CDR3 runs to 11 residues. Trimming took 7 bases from V and 8 from J, leaving 8 bases between them. The germline V gene encodes CDR1 SGHVS and CDR2 FNYEAQ. The sample originates from a study of OX40 agonist ivuxolimab in advanced cancers. Here immunoSEQ multiplex PCR was the method, and the copy in TCRdb shows in-frame clones only, minus some. Of tens of thousands of clones listed, 94% are singletons. The origin of this receptor is an adult with an advanced solid tumor such as melanoma, head and neck, liver or kidney cancer. The source material was CD4+ or CD8+ T cells sorted from blood, sampled in a trial of the OX40 agonist ivuxolimab. The chain joins TRBV7-6 to TRBJ2-2, with unresolved D. CDR3 protein: CASTLRGELFF. Here the CDR3 DNA reads TGTGCCAGCACCCTACGTGGGGAGCTGTTTTTT. The full variable domain, with the rest looked up from reference TRBV7-6 and TRBJ2-2, is GAGVSQSPRYKVTKRGQDVALRCDPISGHVSLYWYRQALGQGPEFLTYFNYEAQQDKSGLPNDRFSAERPEGSISTLTIQRTEQRDSAMYRCASTLRGELFFGEGSRLTVL.